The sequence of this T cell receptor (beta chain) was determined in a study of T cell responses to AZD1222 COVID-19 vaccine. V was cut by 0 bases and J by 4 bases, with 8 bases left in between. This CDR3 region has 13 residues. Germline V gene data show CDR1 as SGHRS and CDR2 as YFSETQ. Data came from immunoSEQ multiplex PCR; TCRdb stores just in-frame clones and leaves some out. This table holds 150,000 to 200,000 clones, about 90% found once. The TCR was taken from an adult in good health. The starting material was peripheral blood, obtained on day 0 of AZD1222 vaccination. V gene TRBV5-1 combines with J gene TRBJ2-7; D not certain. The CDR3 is CASSLGVRYEQYF. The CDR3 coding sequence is TGCGCCAGCAGCTTGGGGGTTAGGTACGAGCAGTACTTC.